This T cell receptor beta chain was identified during a study of spatial heterogeneity in lung cancer. About the study: Raw reads contained each unique TCR and UMI combination more than ten times on average.

This clonotype was seen more than once but under ten times. The CDR3 covers 16 residues. The junction had 6 bases not matched to a gene; V was cut back by 0 bases and J by 5 bases. Germline V gene lookup returns CDR1 SGDLS and CDR2 YYNGEE. The sample's time point: sample taken at primary tumor resection. Material for sequencing was whole RNA from tumor, nontumor lung or frozen PBMC, left unsorted. Every cDNA TCR molecule received its own unique molecular identifier. TCRdb reanalysed the 5' RACE reads using MiXCR and keeps one entry per CDR3 protein. The sample lists under 30,000 distinct CDR3 sequences, 3.3% occurring once.

The clonotype was recovered from a female donor with early-stage non-small cell lung cancer. This chain joins TRBV9 and TRBJ2-7; 12 positions agree with TRBD2. The source was PBMCs, collected at surgery. This chain's CDR3 is CASSVETSGSNDEQYF. Written as DNA, the CDR3 is TGTGCCAGCAGCGTAGAGACTAGCGGGAGTAACGACGAGCAGTACTTC.